Each of the 22 T cell receptor beta chains below was sequenced from the same sample in a study of response to subunit inactivated influenza vaccine. TCRdb re-analysed the RT-PCR reads in MiXCR, keeping a single row per CDR3 protein. The sample carries over 150,000 distinct CDR3 sequences, about 10% recorded once. Sample: CD8+ T cells sorted from PBMCs, taken about 24 months after vaccination. The receptors originated from a man aged 50-75 years who received an inactivated influenza vaccine.

This clonotype was seen a few times. This rearrangement joins TRBV27 to TRBJ1-1; no clear D. This CDR3 contains 14 residues. Trimming pared 3 bases from V and 7 bases from J, leaving 15 bases between. Per the germline V gene, CDR1 is MNHEY and CDR2 is SMNVEV (reference sequence). The CDR3 DNA reads TGTGCCAGCAGTTTCCCCGGGCGAGTTGGTGAAGCTTTCTTT. This translates into CASSFPGRVGEAFF.

The chain carries TRBV9 and TRBJ2-2; TRBD1 might be the D (6 bases). The CDR3 spans 13 residues. The germline V gene encodes CDR1 SGDLS and CDR2 YYNGEE. V dropped 5 bases and J dropped 6 bases, with 11 bases sitting between them. This CDR3 is CASSPGVPGELFF. The CDR3 nucleotides are TGTGCCAGCAGTCCAGGGGTGCCCGGGGAGCTGTTTTTT. Full variable domain (outside the CDR3, taken from reference TRBV9 and TRBJ2-2): DSGVTQTPKHLITATGQRVTLRCSPRSGDLSVYWYQQSLDQGLQFLIQYYNGEERAKGNILERFSAQQFPDLHSELNLSSLELGDSALYFCASSPGVPGELFFGEGSRLTVL.

This clonotype has ten or more counts. The gene calls are TRBV7-7 and TRBJ2-1; D uncertain. CDR1 is SSHAT, CDR2 FNYEAQ, per germline (reference sequence). The V end lost 2 bases, the J end lost 5 bases, and 7 bases lay between the germline ends. The CDR3 runs 13 residues. The CDR3 DNA is TGTGCCAGCAGCTTAAACAGCGACAATGAGCAGTTCTTC. It is translated as CASSLNSDNEQFF.

This chain links TRBV11-3 with TRBJ1-1; TRBD1 matches 9 bases. The junction had 2 bases not matched to a gene; V was cut back by 5 bases and J by 4 bases. The CDR3 length is 13 residues. Germline-derived CDR1 and CDR2 are SGHNT and YENEEA. The CDR3 loop reads CASSPGQGTEAFF. The CDR3 DNA reads as TGTGCCAGCAGCCCGGGACAGGGCACTGAAGCTTTCTTT.

In this sample, this clonotype turned up many times. This chain links TRBV7-9 with TRBJ1-6; D is unresolved. The germline V gene encodes CDR1 SEHNR and CDR2 FQNEAQ (reference sequence). The V end was cut by 1 base, the J end by 8 bases, with 3 bases between. CDR3 length equals 12 residues. This CDR3 is CASSLGDSPLHF. In DNA, the CDR3 is TGTGCCAGCAGCTTAGGGGATTCACCCCTCCACTTT. Complete variable domain (other parts from reference TRBV7-9 and TRBJ1-6): DTGVSQNPRHKITKRGQNVTFRCDPISEHNRLYWYRQTLGQGPEFLTYFQNEAQLEKSRLLSDRFSAERPKGSFSTLEIQRTEQGDSAMYLCASSLGDSPLHFGNGTRLTVT.

This clonotype occurred a few times. The chain links TRBV27 to TRBJ2-5; either TRBD1 or TRBD2 may supply D (5 bases each). Trimming stripped 2 bases from V and 2 bases from J, with 15 bases between. The germline gives CDR1 MNHEY, CDR2 SMNVEV (reference sequence). CDR3 length: 16 amino acids. CDR3 region: CASSLIGGAAQETQYF. The CDR3 nucleotides read TGTGCCAGCAGTTTAATTGGGGGAGCGGCACAAGAGACCCAGTACTTC.

The chain employs TRBV11-2 and TRBJ2-1; 11 positions match TRBD2. Trimming removed 0 bases from V and 4 bases from J; junction bases left unmatched: 20. CDR3 length equals 22 residues. In germline, CDR1 is SGHAT, CDR2 FQNNGV. This CDR3 is CASSLEGGFSGRASPLYNEQFF. For the CDR3, the DNA is TGTGCCAGCAGCTTAGAAGGAGGGTTTAGCGGGAGGGCCTCACCCCTGTACAATGAGCAGTTCTTC.

This clonotype was picked up a small number of times. The chain employs TRBV7-6 and TRBJ1-5, with D possibly matching TRBD1 (6 bases). V lost 0 bases and J 0 bases, leaving 15 bases between the germline ends. CDR3 length: 18 amino acids. Germline assignment: CDR1 SGHVS and CDR2 FNYEAQ. CDR3 region: CASSLASAVDSSNQPQHF. The DNA of the CDR3 is TGTGCCAGCAGCTTAGCGTCAGCCGTGGACAGTAGCAATCAGCCCCAGCATTTT.

This clonotype has ten or more counts. This chain joins TRBV15 and TRBJ2-3, with a possible D match to TRBD2 (6 bases). V was cut by 4 bases and J by 6 bases, with 8 bases left in between. There are 12 residues in the CDR3. Germline CDR1 LNHNV, CDR2 YYDKDF (reference sequence). The CDR3 is CATSKGGDTQYF. The CDR3 coding sequence is TGTGCCACCAGCAAGGGAGGCGATACGCAGTATTTT.

CDR3 sequence: CASSLGTGLSSSYEQYF. DNA of the CDR3: TGTGCCAGCAGCTTAGGAACGGGTTTATCAAGCTCCTACGAGCAGTACTTC. J is TRBJ2-7 and V is TRBV11-3; D call uncertain. Trimming stripped 1 base from V and 0 bases from J, with 16 bases between. Germline V gene data show CDR1 as SGHNT and CDR2 as YENEEA. The CDR3 has 17 residues.

This clonotype was counted at least ten times. This chain joins TRBV29-1 and TRBJ1-1; 10 bases are shared with TRBD1. V was clipped by 6 bases and J by 0 bases; unmatched bases: 1. The germline V gene has CDR1 SQVTM and CDR2 ANQGSEA. There are 13 residues in the CDR3. The CDR3 reads CSVTGGMNTEAFF. As DNA, the CDR3 is TGCAGCGTGACAGGGGGCATGAACACTGAAGCTTTCTTT.

This clonotype was detected many times. The V and J genes are TRBV20-1 and TRBJ2-1; 8 bases line up with TRBD2. Germline V gene data show CDR1 as DFQATT and CDR2 as SNEGSKA (reference sequence). This CDR3 contains 16 residues. Trimming took 0 bases from V and 0 from J; bases not matched to a gene: 4. CDR3 sequence: CSARDAGGSSYNEQFF. CDR3 bases: TGCAGTGCTAGAGATGCGGGGGGTAGCTCCTACAATGAGCAGTTCTTC.

This clonotype was seen a few times. The chain couples TRBV28 to TRBJ2-7; TRBD1 or TRBD2 may be the D gene (5 bases each). Germline values: CDR1 MDHEN, CDR2 SYDVKM. The CDR3 loop spans 15 amino acids. Trimming cost V 2 bases and J 0 bases, with 11 bases left between them. The chain's CDR3 is CASSLKGPTSYEQYF. The CDR3 DNA reads as TGTGCCAGCAGTTTAAAGGGACCTACCTCCTACGAGCAGTACTTC.

The chain's CDR3 is CASSLWIGTDPYNEQFF. CDR3 DNA sequence: TGTGCCAGCAGCTTGTGGATAGGGACAGACCCTTACAATGAGCAGTTCTTC. V gene TRBV5-6 combines with J gene TRBJ2-1; TRBD1 agrees at 7 bases. The CDR3 spans 17 residues. From germline, CDR1 is SGHDT and CDR2 YYEEEE. V was clipped by 1 base and J by 4 bases; unmatched bases: 11.

Worth noting for this clonotype: The CDR3 carries no conserved terminal phenylalanine or tryptophan, so it likely arises from a read error. This chain connects TRBV29-1 to TRBJ2-1; D unclear. Germline V gene data show CDR1 as SQVTM and CDR2 as ANQGSEA. The V gene lost 4 bases and the J gene lost 7 bases, with 11 bases spanning the gap. CDR3 length equals 12 residues. The CDR3 nucleotides read TGCAGCGTTGGGGAAGGGTTGAATGAGCAGTTCTCC. The encoded protein is CSVGEGLNEQFS.

This clonotype showed up just a few times. The chain carries TRBV15 and TRBJ2-7; 10 bases align to TRBD2. V gave up 5 bases and J gave up 5 bases; unmatched junction bases: 12. The CDR3 loop spans 16 amino acids. In germline, CDR1 is LNHNV, CDR2 YYDKDF (reference sequence). The CDR3, as DNA: TGTGCCACCAGCGCCGCTGCGGGACTAGCGTTGGACGAGCAGTACTTC. The encoded protein is CATSAAAGLALDEQYF.

This clonotype was observed a handful of times. It is unclear where the CDR3 begins or ends on the DNA, so no DNA is shown, and the CDR3 is as TCRdb lists it. The rearrangement joins TRBV9 to TRBJ2-2. Germline V gives CDR1 SGDLS, CDR2 YYNGEE. The CDR3 spans 17 amino acids, including both terminal residues. The CDR3: CASSVVGTVRTPGSCFF.

This chain links TRBV27 with TRBJ2-2; D is uncertain. Germline V gene sequence: CDR1 MNHEY, CDR2 SMNVEV (reference sequence). V lost 3 bases to trimming and J lost 6 bases, with 8 bases between them. CDR3 size: 13 residues. CDR3 DNA sequence: TGTGCCAGCAGTTTCGATCGGGCCGGGGAGCTGTTTTTT. Amino acids: CASSFDRAGELFF.

This clonotype was counted only a few times. The chain combines TRBV4-2 with TRBJ2-3; D is perhaps TRBD2 (5 bases). The ends were cut back, 3 bases at V and 2 bases at J, with 27 bases in the middle. This CDR3 comprises 20 residues. Germline assignment: CDR1 LGHNA and CDR2 YNFKEQ. The CDR3 region has the DNA TGTGCCAGCAGCCATCATCCAATCGGGATAAGAGCCGATACCACAGATACGCAGTATTTT. Its protein is CASSHHPIGIRADTTDTQYF.

The V gene is TRBV4-2, the J gene TRBJ1-4, with D perhaps TRBD1 (5 bases). Germline V CDR1 and CDR2: LGHNA, YNFKEQ. Trimming stripped 2 bases from V and 0 bases from J, with 10 bases between. This CDR3 comprises 16 residues. The chain's CDR3 is CASSQSGSATNEKLFF. The CDR3 DNA reads as TGTGCCAGCAGCCAATCAGGGAGTGCAACTAATGAAAAACTGTTTTTT.

This clonotype has a single count. This sequence joins TRBV6-1 and TRBJ1-5, with D possibly being TRBD1 (6 bases). CDR3 length equals 13 residues. Trimming took 4 bases from V and 6 from J, leaving 10 bases between them. Germline CDR1 MNHNS, CDR2 SASEGT. The CDR3 region has the DNA TGTGCCAGCAGTGGGGGGCCTGTTCAGCCCCAGCATTTT. This gives the protein CASSGGPVQPQHF.

This clonotype was detected many times. The chain combines TRBV29-1 with TRBJ2-7, with D tentatively TRBD1 or TRBD2 (6 bases each). The CDR3 contains 16 residues. Germline-derived CDR1 and CDR2 are SQVTM and ANQGSEA. Trimming pared 0 bases from V and 4 bases from J, leaving 19 bases between. Written as DNA, the CDR3 is TGCAGCGTTGAAGATCCGGGGGACACCTCGGGATACGAGCAGTACTTC. This codes for CSVEDPGDTSGYEQYF.